These 23 T cell receptor beta chains originate from one sample sequenced in a study of Ad26.COV2.S vaccination and SARS-CoV-2 variants. Some clones are missing from TCRdb's copy, which holds only in-frame ones; the method was immunoSEQ multiplex PCR. Here the sample spans roughly 270,000 clones, more than 75% being singletons. Treatment in this sample: 19 received Ad26.COV2.S at low or high dose, single or two shots; roughly five received placebo; per-sample allocation not given. Day 63 following the first vaccine or placebo injection was when the samples were taken. The sample here was peripheral blood, taken in a trial of Ad26.COV2.S vaccine versus placebo. Receptors originate from a person between 18 and 59 years old who received the Ad26.COV2.S COVID-19 vaccine or a placebo.

In DNA, the CDR3 is TGTGCCAGCAGCTTAGTTGGCACTAGCGGGAGTAACGAGCAGTTCTTC. This sequence encodes CASSLVGTSGSNEQFF. The V gene is TRBV7-2, the J gene TRBJ2-1, with 11 bases fitting TRBD2. CDR1 and CDR2 from the germline V gene are SGHTA and FQGNSA. V was pared by 1 base and J by 10 bases, with 9 bases of the junction left unmatched. This CDR3 is 16 amino acids long. The whole variable domain, remainder taken from reference TRBV7-2 and TRBJ2-1, is GAGVSQSPSNKVTEKGKDVELRCDPISGHTALYWYRQSLGQGLEFLIYFQGNSAPDKSGLPSDRFSAERTGGSVSTLTIQRTQQEDSAVYLCASSLVGTSGSNEQFFGPGTRLTVL.

The J gene is TRBJ2-4, the V gene TRBV6-2 or TRBV6-3, with 11 bases that match TRBD2. Looked up from germline, CDR1 is MNHEY and CDR2 is SVGEGT. Trimming took 5 bases from V and 1 from J; bases not matched to a gene: 4. The CDR3 has 16 amino acids. The CDR3 loop is CASSTSGGLAKNIQYF. The CDR3, as DNA: TGTGCCAGCAGTACTAGCGGGGGATTGGCCAAAAACATTCAGTACTTC.

The V and J genes are TRBV5-1 and TRBJ2-7; 13 bases map to TRBD2. This CDR3 is 15 amino acids long. The junction had 5 bases not matched to a gene; V was cut back by 2 bases and J by 6 bases. Looked up from germline, CDR1 is SGHRS and CDR2 is YFSETQ. The CDR3 DNA reads TGCGCCAGCAGCTTACCGGGACTAGCGGGACTCGAGCAGTACTTC. It encodes CASSLPGLAGLEQYF.

The chain couples TRBV3-1 (or the pseudogene TRBV3-2) to TRBJ1-2; no firm D call. The CDR3 extends over 11 amino acids. Trimming stripped 3 bases from V and 8 bases from J, with 7 bases between. CDR1 is LGHDT, CDR2 YNNKEL, per germline (reference sequence). The CDR3 DNA reads TGTGCCAGCAGCCACGGCGTCGGCTACACCTTC. Translation: CASSHGVGYTF.

V and J are TRBV16 and TRBJ1-4; D unclear. The CDR3 has 15 residues. The germline V gene encodes CDR1 KGHSY and CDR2 FQNENV. V lost 1 base and J 7 bases, leaving 13 bases between the germline ends. In DNA, the CDR3 is TGTGCCAGCAGCCAATTAGCACAGTCTGGTGAAAAACTGTTTTTT. It encodes CASSQLAQSGEKLFF.

This clone appeared a single time. The V and J genes are TRBV6-5 and TRBJ2-7; 9 bases map to TRBD1. Unmatched junction bases numbered 4, after V lost 6 bases and J lost 4 bases. This CDR3 has 13 amino acids. Germline CDR1 MNHEY, CDR2 SVGAGI. CDR3 region: CASRGTGRYEQYF. In DNA, the CDR3 is TGTGCCAGCAGAGGGACAGGGAGATACGAGCAGTACTTC.

This chain's CDR3 is CASSPFQGAGAEAFF. The CDR3 DNA reads TGTGCCAGCTCACCTTTCCAGGGGGCCGGAGCTGAAGCTTTCTTT. V gene TRBV18 combines with J gene TRBJ1-1, with TRBD1 identical over 8 bases. Germline CDR1 is KGHSH and CDR2 is LQKENI. V was clipped by 3 bases and J by 6 bases; unmatched bases: 9. The CDR3 length is 15 residues.

The chain recombines TRBV29-1 with TRBJ1-4; 9 bases are a match to TRBD1. The germline gives CDR1 SQVTM, CDR2 ANQGSEA. The CDR3 sequence is 15 residues long. J was trimmed by 5 bases and V by 1 base; bases with no gene match: 5. CDR3 protein: CSVEGRGTGNEKLFF. CDR3 in DNA: TGCAGCGTTGAAGGCCGCGGGACAGGGAATGAAAAACTGTTTTTT.

V usage is TRBV7-9 and J usage is TRBJ2-1; D might be TRBD2 (6 bases). Germline V gene sequence: CDR1 SEHNR, CDR2 FQNEAQ (reference sequence). V gave up 6 bases and J gave up 2 bases, with 8 bases separating them. This CDR3 spans 13 amino acids. CDR3 DNA sequence: TGTGCCAGCAGACGCGGGGCCTACAATGAGCAGTTCTTC. Residues: CASRRGAYNEQFF.

The V call is TRBV13, the J call TRBJ2-2; D gene uncertain. The length of the CDR3 is 14 residues. The ends were cut back, 4 bases at V and 0 bases at J, with 6 bases in the middle. CDR1 PRHDT and CDR2 FYEKMQ come from the germline V gene (reference sequence). The CDR3 spells CASSYIANTGELFF. The CDR3 nucleotides are TGTGCCAGCAGCTATATAGCGAACACCGGGGAGCTGTTTTTT.

The chain recombines TRBV3-1 (or the pseudogene TRBV3-2) with TRBJ2-1; 8 positions match TRBD2. Germline V gives CDR1 LGHDT, CDR2 YNNKEL (reference sequence). The V segment lost 4 bases and the J segment 7 bases; nucleotides outside the gene matches: 12. The CDR3 has 16 amino acids. CDR3 in DNA: TGTGCCAGCAGCCTCCGTGGGAGCGGGAGAGGGAATGAGCAGTTCTTC. Translating it yields CASSLRGSGRGNEQFF.

The V gene is TRBV4-1, the J gene TRBJ2-5, with D uncertain. The V end was cut by 3 bases, the J end by 5 bases, with 10 bases between. This CDR3 comprises 13 residues. The germline V gene has CDR1 MGHRA and CDR2 YSYEKL. The CDR3 loop reads CASSQLVGETQYF. CDR3 nucleotides: TGCGCCAGCAGCCAGTTGGTAGGGGAGACCCAGTACTTC.

The V and J genes are TRBV19 and TRBJ1-5, with a possible D match to TRBD1 (5 bases). The V and J ends lost 3 bases and 9 bases respectively, with 18 bases between them. The germline V gene has CDR1 LNHDA and CDR2 SQIVND (reference sequence). The CDR3 runs to 15 residues. CDR3 residues: CASSMGRNLRGPQHF. As DNA, the CDR3 is TGTGCCAGTAGTATGGGGCGGAACCTAAGGGGGCCCCAGCATTTT.

The CDR3 is CASSQGRRGNSPLHF. The CDR3 DNA is TGTGCCAGCAGCCAAGGGAGGAGAGGTAATTCACCCCTCCACTTT. The gene calls are TRBV3-1 (or the pseudogene TRBV3-2) and TRBJ1-6; D uncertain. Germline V gives CDR1 LGHDT, CDR2 YNNKEL (reference sequence). CDR3 length: 15 residues. The V and J ends lost 1 base and 6 bases respectively, with 10 bases between them.

The J gene is TRBJ2-3, the V gene TRBV11-2; 7 bases are a match to TRBD1. This CDR3 comprises 14 residues. V lost 3 bases to trimming and J lost 4 bases; unmatched junction nucleotides: 4. Germline V gives CDR1 SGHAT, CDR2 FQNNGV. The CDR3 is CASSFGQAADTQYF. CDR3 in DNA: TGTGCCAGCAGCTTTGGACAGGCGGCAGATACGCAGTATTTT.

The chain links TRBV2 to TRBJ1-1; weak D call: TRBD1 (5 bases). Germline CDR1 SNHLY, CDR2 FYNNEI. There are 13 residues in the CDR3. Trimming pared 5 bases from V and 1 base from J, leaving 8 bases between. CDR3 sequence (DNA): TGTGCCAGCAGTCTTGACAGGAACACTGAAGCTTTCTTT. Translated, it gives CASSLDRNTEAFF.

This clone was detected only once. The chain is built from TRBV7-2 and TRBJ2-3, with D perhaps matching TRBD2 (5 bases). This CDR3 has 14 amino acids. V was clipped by 3 bases and J by 6 bases, with 13 bases between them. Germline CDR1 is SGHTA and CDR2 is FQGNSA. CDR3 in amino acids: CASSFSGLGDTQYF. The DNA for the CDR3 is TGTGCCAGCAGCTTCAGCGGACTTGGGGATACGCAGTATTTT. The entire variable domain, with the rest obtained from reference TRBV7-2 and TRBJ2-3, is as follows: GAGVSQSPSNKVTEKGKDVELRCDPISGHTALYWYRQSLGQGLEFLIYFQGNSAPDKSGLPSDRFSAERTGGSVSTLTIQRTQQEDSAVYLCASSFSGLGDTQYFGPGTRLTVL.

The chain couples TRBV18 to TRBJ2-5; 16 nucleotides align to TRBD2. Unmatched junction bases numbered 6, after V lost 3 bases and J lost 5 bases. The CDR3 is 17 amino acids. Germline CDR1 and CDR2: KGHSH and LQKENI. Here the CDR3 DNA reads TGTGCCAGCTCACCTCCGGGACTAGCGGGAGGGCGTGAGACCCAGTACTTC. This sequence encodes CASSPPGLAGGRETQYF. Drawing the rest from reference TRBV18 and TRBJ2-5, the complete variable domain is NAGVMQNPRHLVRRRGQEARLRCSPMKGHSHVYWYRQLPEEGLKFMVYLQKENIIDESGMPKERFSAEFPKEGPSILRIQQVVRGDSAAYFCASSPPGLAGGRETQYFGPGTRLLVL.

This chain connects TRBV19 to TRBJ1-2; D remains ambiguous. This CDR3 has 15 residues. The germline V gene encodes CDR1 LNHDA and CDR2 SQIVND (reference sequence). V lost 5 bases to trimming and J lost 5 bases, with 18 bases between them. CDR3 region: CASSPLGSRRYGYTF. The CDR3 nucleotides are TGTGCCAGTAGTCCCCTCGGCAGCCGTAGGTATGGCTACACCTTC. The entire variable domain, with the rest obtained from reference TRBV19 and TRBJ1-2, is as follows: DGGITQSPKYLFRKEGQNVTLSCEQNLNHDAMYWYRQDPGQGLRLIYYSQIVNDFQKGDIAEGYSVSREKKESFPLTVTSAQKNPTAFYLCASSPLGSRRYGYTFGSGTRLTVV.

The V call is TRBV3-1 (or the pseudogene TRBV3-2), the J call TRBJ1-4; 7 nucleotides line up with TRBD1. Unmatched junction bases numbered 7, after V lost 5 bases and J lost 4 bases. The CDR3 consists of 15 residues. Germline V lookup: CDR1 LGHDT, CDR2 YNNKEL (reference sequence). The CDR3 here is CASSYGTAVNEKLFF. Written as DNA, the CDR3 is TGTGCCAGCAGCTACGGGACAGCCGTTAATGAAAAACTGTTTTTT.

This CDR3 reads CAISEWGDRGPTEAFF. The CDR3 nucleotides are TGTGCCATCAGTGAGTGGGGGGACAGGGGGCCCACTGAAGCTTTCTTT. The V and J genes are TRBV10-3 and TRBJ1-1; 12 positions agree with TRBD1. V trimming: 1 base; J trimming: 4 bases; junction bases outside the gene matches: 4. CDR1 ENHRY and CDR2 SYGVKD come from the germline V gene. The CDR3 runs 16 residues.

V and J are TRBV20-1 and TRBJ1-2; possibly TRBD1 for D (5 bases). The CDR3 covers 14 residues. CDR1 is DFQATT, CDR2 SNEGSKA, per germline (reference sequence). The V end was cut by 3 bases, the J end by 5 bases, with 16 bases between. As DNA, the CDR3 is TGCAGTGCTAGTCTAGGGCAGGGTAATTATGGCTACACCTTC. This encodes CSASLGQGNYGYTF.

The chain links TRBV18 to TRBJ1-3, with 7 positions matching TRBD1. The V gene's germline CDR1 is KGHSH and CDR2 LQKENI. This CDR3 region has 15 residues. The V segment lost 5 bases and the J segment 2 bases; nucleotides outside the gene matches: 6. The CDR3 nucleotides read TGTGCCAGCTCATTCGACAGGGAGCCTGGAAACACCATATATTTT. Translation gives CASSFDREPGNTIYF. The full variable domain, its missing parts supplied by reference TRBV18 and TRBJ1-3, is NAGVMQNPRHLVRRRGQEARLRCSPMKGHSHVYWYRQLPEEGLKFMVYLQKENIIDESGMPKERFSAEFPKEGPSILRIQQVVRGDSAAYFCASSFDREPGNTIYFGEGSWLTVV.